A selection of T cell receptor beta chains follows, all from one sample in a study of spatial heterogeneity in lung cancer. TCRdb fed the 5' RACE reads into MiXCR, producing one record per CDR3 protein. The sample holds around 720 distinct CDR3 sequences, 25% to 35% seen once. This sample comprised lung tumor tissue, obtained at surgery. These receptor sequences come from a male donor with early-stage non-small cell lung cancer. CDR3s include the opening cysteine and the closing phenylalanine or tryptophan. A D gene is named only where the DNA matches it firmly. Clone size is given for some rows only: seen once, a few or many times, or a class if the clone is expanded.

cdr3_aa cdr3_nt v_call d_call clone_size j_call
CASSTKTGYEQYF TGCGCCAGCAGCACAAAAACAGGGTACGAGCAGTACTTC TRBV5-1 - few TRBJ2-7
CSARVGANQETQYF TGCAGTGCTAGAGTGGGGGCCAACCAAGAGACCCAGTACTTC TRBV20-1 - medium-sized TRBJ2-5
CASSPSSGTSSYEQYF TGTGCCAGCAGTCCATCTAGCGGGACCAGCTCCTACGAGCAGTACTTC TRBV27 TRBD2 once TRBJ2-7
CASSFAGGLADTQYF TGTGCCAGCAGCTTCGCGGGGGGGCTGGCAGATACGCAGTATTTT TRBV7-9 TRBD2 many TRBJ2-3
CASSQDPGQGDNEQFF TGTGCCAGCAGCCAAGATCCAGGACAGGGTGACAATGAGCAGTTCTTC TRBV14 TRBD1 - TRBJ2-1
CASSFGQQATGELFF TGTGCCAGCAGTTTTGGCCAGCAGGCGACCGGGGAGCTGTTTTTT TRBV12-3/TRBV12-4 - few TRBJ2-2
CASSPSGAPNTGELFF TGTGCCAGCAGTCCAAGTGGGGCTCCGAACACCGGGGAGCTGTTTTTT TRBV7-3 - large TRBJ2-2
CASSLAVGYQPQHF TGTGCCAGCAGCTTAGCCGTCGGGTATCAGCCCCAGCATTTT TRBV7-2 - medium-sized TRBJ1-5
CSARGPDYNEQFF TGCAGTGCTAGAGGGCCGGACTACAATGAGCAGTTCTTC TRBV20-1 - few TRBJ2-1
CASNRDPGGGEQFF TGTGCCAGCAACCGGGACCCGGGGGGAGGTGAGCAGTTCTTC TRBV12-3/TRBV12-4 TRBD2 - TRBJ2-1
CSAREQRGVYEQYF TGCAGTGCTAGAGAGCAGCGGGGGGTCTACGAGCAGTACTTC TRBV20-1 TRBD2 once TRBJ2-7
CASSPLDRTQYF TGTGCCAGCTCACCACTAGACCGGACGCAGTATTTT TRBV18 - once TRBJ2-3